This T cell receptor beta chain was identified during a study of shared clonotypes between healthy human individuals. The study, taken as a whole, reports: Relative to their counterparts shared across all four donors, non-shared clonotypes exhibited diminished generation probabilities.

This CDR3 has 15 amino acids. The V segment lost 1 base and the J segment 4 bases; nucleotides outside the gene matches: 3. Germline CDR1 and CDR2: KGHSH and LQKENI. Each replicate PCR on the sorted subsets used 200 ng DNA (approximately 33,000 T cell genomes). Some clones are missing from TCRdb's copy, which holds only in-frame ones; the method was immunoSEQ multiplex PCR. The table includes about 2.4 million clones, roughly 92% detected once. Regarding this clone: Its antigen is unknown. In the same sample, other DNA sequences code for this CDR3.

The sequence was obtained from a man aged 18 to 29 in good health. The gene calls are TRBV18 and TRBJ2-5, with 10 bases fitting TRBD2. The sample consisted of naive CD4+ T cells sorted from blood. The subset is: CD45RA+ positively selected. CDR3 in DNA: TGTGCCAGCTCACCACGGGTAGCGGGAGGAGAGACCCAGTACTTC. Translation gives CASSPRVAGGETQYF.